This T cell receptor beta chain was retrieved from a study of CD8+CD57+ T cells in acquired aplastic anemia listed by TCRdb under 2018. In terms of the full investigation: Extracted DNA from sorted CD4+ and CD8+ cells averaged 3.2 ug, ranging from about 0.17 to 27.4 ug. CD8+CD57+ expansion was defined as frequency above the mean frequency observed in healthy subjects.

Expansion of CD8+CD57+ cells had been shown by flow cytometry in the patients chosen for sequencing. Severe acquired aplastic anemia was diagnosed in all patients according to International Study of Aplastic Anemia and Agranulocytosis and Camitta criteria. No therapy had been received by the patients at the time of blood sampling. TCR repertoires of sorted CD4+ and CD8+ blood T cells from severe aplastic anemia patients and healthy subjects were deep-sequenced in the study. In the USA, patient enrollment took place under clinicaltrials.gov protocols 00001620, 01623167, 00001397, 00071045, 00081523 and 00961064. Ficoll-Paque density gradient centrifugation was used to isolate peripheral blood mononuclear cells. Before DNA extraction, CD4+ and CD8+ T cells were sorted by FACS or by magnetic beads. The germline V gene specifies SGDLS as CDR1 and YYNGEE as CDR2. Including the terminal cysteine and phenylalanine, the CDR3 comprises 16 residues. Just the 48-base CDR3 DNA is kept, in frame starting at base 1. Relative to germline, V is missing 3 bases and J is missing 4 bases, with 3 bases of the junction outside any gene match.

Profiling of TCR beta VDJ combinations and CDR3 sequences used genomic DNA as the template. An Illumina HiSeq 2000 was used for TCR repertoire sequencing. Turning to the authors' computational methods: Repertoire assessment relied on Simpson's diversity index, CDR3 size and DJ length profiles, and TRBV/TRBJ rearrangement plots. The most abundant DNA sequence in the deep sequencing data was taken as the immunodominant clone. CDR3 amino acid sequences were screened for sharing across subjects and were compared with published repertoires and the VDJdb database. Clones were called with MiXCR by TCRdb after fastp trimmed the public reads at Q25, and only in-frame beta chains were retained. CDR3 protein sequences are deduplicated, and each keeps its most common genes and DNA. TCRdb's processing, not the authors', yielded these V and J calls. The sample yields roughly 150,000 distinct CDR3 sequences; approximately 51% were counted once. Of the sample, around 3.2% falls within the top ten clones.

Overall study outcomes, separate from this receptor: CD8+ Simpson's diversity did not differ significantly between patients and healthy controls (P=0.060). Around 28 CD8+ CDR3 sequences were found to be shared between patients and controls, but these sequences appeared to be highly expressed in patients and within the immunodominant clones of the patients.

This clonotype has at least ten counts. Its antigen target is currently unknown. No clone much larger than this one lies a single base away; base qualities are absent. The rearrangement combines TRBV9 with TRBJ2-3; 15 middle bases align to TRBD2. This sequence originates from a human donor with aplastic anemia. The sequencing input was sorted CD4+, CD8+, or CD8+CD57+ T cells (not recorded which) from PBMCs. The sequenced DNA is TGTGCCAGCAGCGAGGGACTAGCGGGGGGCGCAGATACGCAGTATTTT. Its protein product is CASSEGLAGGADTQYF. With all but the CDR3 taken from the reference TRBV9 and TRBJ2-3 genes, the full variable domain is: DSGVTQTPKHLITATGQRVTLRCSPRSGDLSVYWYQQSLDQGLQFLIQYYNGEERAKGNILERFSAQQFPDLHSELNLSSLELGDSALYFCASSEGLAGGADTQYFGPGTRLTVL.